This T cell receptor (beta chain) is from a study of STAT3 mutations in large granular lymphocyte leukemia. TCRdb's copy holds only in-frame clones and misses some; the assay was immunoSEQ multiplex PCR. The data contain some 30,000 clones, approximately 86% of them singletons. Points on this clone: The antigen remains undetermined.

Findings of the study overall: A small but highly pathogenic clone may have been missed. Every T-LGLL patient had at least one immunodominant TCRbeta clonotype. All newly emerging clones after therapy were STAT3 wild type.

This receptor was taken from a man aged 55 to 70 with T-cell large granular lymphocyte leukemia. Some clones in this sample may be carry-over from other donors' samples. Sequencing was done on a sample of peripheral blood mononuclear cells.

In DNA form, the CDR3 reads TGTGCCAGCCGGCAGGGGGTCTCCTCCCCGGATACGCAGTATTTT. It specifies CASRQGVSSPDTQYF. The gene calls are TRBV6-4 and TRBJ2-3, with TRBD1 matching over 7 bases. Germline loops: CDR1 MRHNA, CDR2 SNTAGT. The CDR3 is made up of 15 amino acids. V was clipped by 8 bases and J by 6 bases; unmatched bases: 14.